Listed below are T cell receptor beta chains from one sample, sequenced in a study of cytomegalovirus exposure and HLA in healthy donors. Clones were sequenced by immunoSEQ multiplex PCR, and TCRdb holds only the in-frame ones, with some missing. The sample consists of some 200,000 clones, about four fifths of them appearing once. The sequencing sample was made of PBMCs. The receptor source for this set is a boy aged 2 to 10 in good health and CMV-seronegative. Each CDR3 is given with its conserved first and last residue. The D gene is left open where the match is weak. Not every row has a clone size; where given, it reads once, few, many or a size class.

J,size,V,D,DNA,CDR3
TRBJ1-1,NA,TRBV11-2,NA,TGTGCCAGCAGCTCCTCCCGGAGGGGAGCTTTCTTT,CASSSSRRGAFF
TRBJ2-2,NA,TRBV4-2,TRBD2,TGTGCCAGCAGCCCGACCTGGGCGGGGGGGTGGGCCGGGGAGCTGTTTTTT,CASSPTWAGGWAGELFF
TRBJ2-3,once,TRBV19,TRBD1,TGTGCCAGTCAAGCGACAGGGCCCACAGATACGCAGTATTTT,CASQATGPTDTQYF
TRBJ2-1,NA,TRBV19,TRBD2,TGTGCCAGCGCGGCCGGGACTAGCGGACCCAGGGAGCAGTTCTTC,CASAAGTSGPREQFF
TRBJ2-7,NA,TRBV4-3,NA,TGCGCCAGCAGCCAAGAAGGAGACAGGAACTACGAGCAGTACTTC,CASSQEGDRNYEQYF
TRBJ2-2,NA,TRBV25-1,NA,TGTGCCAGCAGTGAACGAGGGCTGGGGGAGCTGTTTTTT,CASSERGLGELFF
TRBJ2-2,NA,TRBV7-2,TRBD2,TGTGCCAGCAGTCCTCTAGCGGGTGGAACCGGGGAGCTGTTTTTT,CASSPLAGGTGELFF
TRBJ2-7,NA,TRBV6-6,TRBD1,TGTGCCAGCAGATCCGGGACAGGGATAAGCTACGAGCAGTACTTC,CASRSGTGISYEQYF
TRBJ2-2,NA,TRBV12-5,TRBD1,TGTGCTAGTGCGACAGGGTCCACCGGGGAGCTGTTTTTT,CASATGSTGELFF
TRBJ2-1,NA,TRBV5-1,NA,TGCGCCAGCGCCCAGGGTACCTACAATGAGCAGTTCTTC,CASAQGTYNEQFF
TRBJ2-1,NA,TRBV9,TRBD1,TGTGCCAGCAGCCCCCTTAGGGGGCCCCTGGGTGAGCAGTTCTTC,CASSPLRGPLGEQFF
TRBJ2-5,few,TRBV4-1,NA,TGCGCCAGCAGCCAAGATTACTGGGAGACCCAGTACTTC,CASSQDYWETQYF
TRBJ2-5,NA,TRBV4-2,NA,TGTGCCAGCAGCCAAGGACCTGTCGGTGGGGGGGCAGGTGAGACCCAGTACTTC,CASSQGPVGGGAGETQYF
TRBJ2-5,NA,TRBV10-3,NA,TGTGCCATCAGTGATATGGAGTCACCCCAGACCCAGTACTTC,CAISDMESPQTQYF
TRBJ2-1,NA,TRBV5-1,TRBD1,TGCGCCAGCAGTTTAGCCGGGACAGGTGATGAGCAGTTCTTC,CASSLAGTGDEQFF
TRBJ1-2,few,TRBV2,NA,TGTGCCAGCAGTGAAGCACATCCAGGGAACTATGGCTACACCTTC,CASSEAHPGNYGYTF
TRBJ1-1,NA,TRBV29-1,NA,TGCAGCGTCCAGGGGTCCGACACTGAAGCTTTCTTT,CSVQGSDTEAFF
TRBJ2-2,NA,TRBV5-1,TRBD2,TGCGCCAGCAGCTTGGAACCTAGCGGATCCACCGGGGAGCTGTTTTTT,CASSLEPSGSTGELFF
TRBJ2-5,NA,TRBV5-6,NA,TGTGCCAGCAGCTTGCTTGGAGGTGGGGGGGCCCAAGAGACCCAGTACTTC,CASSLLGGGGAQETQYF
TRBJ2-3,NA,TRBV4-2,TRBD2,TGTGCCAGCAGCCAAGATGCCCTGGGCGGGGGGCCCCCCACAGATACGCAGTATTTT,CASSQDALGGGPPTDTQYF
TRBJ1-1,NA,TRBV5-1,NA,TGCGCCAGCAGCGATAGATTTGAAGCTTTCTTT,CASSDRFEAFF
TRBJ2-5,NA,TRBV7-7,NA,TGTGCTAGCAGCTTCAGACTAGGGGATCAAGAGACCCAGTACTTC,CASSFRLGDQETQYF
TRBJ2-1,NA,TRBV7-6,NA,TGTGCCAGCAGCTTAGGAGTTAACCGGTACAATGAGCAGTTCTTC,CASSLGVNRYNEQFF
TRBJ2-5,NA,TRBV11-2,TRBD1,TGTGCCAGCAGCTGGACAGGGGCGCGGGAGACCCAGTACTTC,CASSWTGARETQYF
TRBJ1-1,NA,TRBV19,TRBD1,TGTGCCAGTATTGACAGGGGGCTCACTGAAGCTTTCTTT,CASIDRGLTEAFF
TRBJ1-1,NA,TRBV7-3,TRBD1,TGTGCCAGCAGCCGGACAGGGGAGAACACTGAAGCTTTCTTT,CASSRTGENTEAFF
TRBJ2-7,NA,TRBV2,NA,TGTGCCAGCAGCCTACCCCTGAGCTCCTACGAGCAGTACTTC,CASSLPLSSYEQYF
TRBJ1-2,NA,TRBV4-1,NA,TGCGCCAGCAGCCCCACGGGGTATGGCTACACCTTC,CASSPTGYGYTF
TRBJ1-2,NA,TRBV6-1,TRBD1,TGTGCCACCCGAAGGGACAGGGTGATCTATGGCTACACCTTC,CATRRDRVIYGYTF
TRBJ1-2,NA,TRBV7-9,TRBD1,TGTGCCAGCAGTACAAACCAGGGGGCGCCCCCGGGCTACACCTTC,CASSTNQGAPPGYTF
TRBJ2-2,NA,TRBV19,NA,TGTGCCAGTAGTATTTTCGGGTCGGCCAACACCGGGGAGCTGTTTTTT,CASSIFGSANTGELFF
TRBJ2-3,NA,TRBV2,NA,TGTGCCAGCAGTGAAAACGGCCTAGAGATAGATACGCAGTATTTT,CASSENGLEIDTQYF